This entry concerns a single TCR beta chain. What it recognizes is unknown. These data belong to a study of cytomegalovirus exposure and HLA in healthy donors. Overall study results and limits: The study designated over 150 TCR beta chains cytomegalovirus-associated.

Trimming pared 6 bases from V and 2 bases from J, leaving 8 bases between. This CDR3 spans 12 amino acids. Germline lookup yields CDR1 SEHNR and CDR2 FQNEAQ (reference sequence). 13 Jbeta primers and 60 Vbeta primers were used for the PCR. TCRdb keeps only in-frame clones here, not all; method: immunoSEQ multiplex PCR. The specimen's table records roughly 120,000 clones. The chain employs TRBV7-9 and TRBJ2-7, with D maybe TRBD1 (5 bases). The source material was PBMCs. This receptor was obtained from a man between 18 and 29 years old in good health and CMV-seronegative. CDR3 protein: CASSDSPYEQYF. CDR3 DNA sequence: TGTGCCAGCAGTGACAGCCCCTACGAGCAGTACTTC. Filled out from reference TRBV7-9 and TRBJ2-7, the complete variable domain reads DTGVSQNPRHKITKRGQNVTFRCDPISEHNRLYWYRQTLGQGPEFLTYFQNEAQLEKSRLLSDRFSAERPKGSFSTLEIQRTEQGDSAMYLCASSDSPYEQYFGPGTRLTVT.